This T cell receptor beta chain originates from a study of shared clonotypes between healthy human individuals. The donor population consisted of healthy HIV-negative adults with no recent acute infections or vaccinations. Trimming shortened V by 4 bases and J by 6 bases, and 13 bases separated the two germline ends. CDR1 and CDR2 (germline): MGHDK, SYGVNS. The CDR3 runs to 14 residues. A few counts support this clone. Antigen: not known. General study findings and limits: Shared clonotypes: about 5.3% naive CD4, about 3.5% naive CD8, 2.3% memory CD4, 0.4% memory CD8. Rarefaction demonstrated incomplete sorted-subset sequencing despite large depth.

Clones were read by immunoSEQ multiplex PCR, and TCRdb kept only the in-frame ones, dropping some. In the table there are some 1 million clones, more than 65% of which are singletons. The origin of this receptor is a man aged 18 to 35 in good health. The sample consisted of memory CD4+ T cells sorted from blood. Sample subset: CD45RA-negative fraction. The V and J genes are TRBV25-1 and TRBJ2-1; TRBD2 might be the D (5 bases). In DNA form, the CDR3 reads TGTGCCAGCAGTGGATGGACTGCGGGCAATGAGCAGTTCTTC. Its translation: CASSGWTAGNEQFF.